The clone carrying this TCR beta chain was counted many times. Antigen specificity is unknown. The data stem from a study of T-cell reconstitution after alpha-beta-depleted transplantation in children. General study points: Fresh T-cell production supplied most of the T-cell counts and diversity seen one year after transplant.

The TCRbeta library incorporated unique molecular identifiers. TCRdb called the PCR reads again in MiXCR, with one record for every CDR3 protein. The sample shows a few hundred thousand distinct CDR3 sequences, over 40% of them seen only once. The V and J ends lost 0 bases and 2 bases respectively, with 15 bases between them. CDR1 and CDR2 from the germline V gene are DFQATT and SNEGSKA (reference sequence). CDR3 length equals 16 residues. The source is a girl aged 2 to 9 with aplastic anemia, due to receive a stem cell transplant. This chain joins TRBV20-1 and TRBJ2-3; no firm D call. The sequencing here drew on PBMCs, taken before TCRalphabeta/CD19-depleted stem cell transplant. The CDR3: CSARDGEGPFTDTQYF. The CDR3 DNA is TGCAGTGCTAGAGATGGGGAAGGCCCTTTCACAGATACGCAGTATTTT.